This T cell receptor (beta chain) originates from a study of cytomegalovirus exposure and HLA in healthy donors. Overall study context: Drawn from HLA-typed donors, tens of millions of unique TCRs were held in an early data release. In terms of ancestry, the Caucasian-associated cluster contained about four fifths of the approximately 380 genotyped donors. Study-level points and caveats: Association with HLA alleles at 0.05 false discovery rate was found for 15,000 to 20,000 TCR beta sequences in a later analysis.

Comments on this clone: The antigen remains unidentified.

60 Vbeta and 13 Jbeta primers were used in PCR. TCRdb keeps only in-frame clones here, not all; method: immunoSEQ multiplex PCR. The table shows 150,000 to 200,000 clones, with 82% occurring only once. The CDR3 sequence is 15 residues long. Germline CDR1 and CDR2: MNHEY and SMNVEV (reference sequence). The V end lost 8 bases, the J end lost 0 bases, and 17 bases lay between the germline ends. Sequences were obtained from PBMCs. V usage is TRBV27 and J usage is TRBJ2-7; possibly TRBD2 for D (5 bases). This clonotype originated in a woman aged 18-35 years in good health and CMV-seronegative. CDR3 sequence (DNA): TGTGCCAGCGCCCACGGGATGGGGAGCTCCTACGAGCAGTACTTC. This codes for CASAHGMGSSYEQYF.